A single sample is the source of the 11 T cell receptor beta chains below, sequenced in a study of shared clonotypes between healthy human individuals. Assay used: immunoSEQ multiplex PCR; TCRdb lists only in-frame clones, some missing. The sample holds 2 million to 2.5 million clones, approximately 95% seen once. The material sequenced was naive CD4+ T cells sorted from blood. Subset described: CD45RA+ positively selected. All receptors come from a young man in good health.

This chain uses TRBV5-1 with TRBJ2-1; 9 bases align to TRBD1. V dropped 4 bases and J dropped 10; count of bases not matched to a gene: 6. CDR1 and CDR2 from the germline V gene are SGHRS and YFSETQ. The CDR3 contains 13 residues. For the CDR3, the DNA is TGCGCCAGCAGCCTCGGACAGGGGACAGAGCAGTTCTTC. Its translation is CASSLGQGTEQFF.

The chain's CDR3 is CASSFLDTGELFF. CDR3 coding DNA: TGCGCCAGCAGCTTTCTTGACACCGGGGAGCTGTTTTTT. V gene TRBV5-1 combines with J gene TRBJ2-2, with D hard to call. The V end was cut by 2 bases, the J end by 3 bases, with 5 bases between. The CDR3 sequence is 13 residues long. Per the germline V gene, CDR1 is SGHRS and CDR2 is YFSETQ.

The chain carries TRBV15 and TRBJ2-3, with D possibly being TRBD2 (5 bases). The germline V gene has CDR1 LNHNV and CDR2 YYDKDF (reference sequence). CDR3 length: 13 residues. Deletions cut 1 base from V and 8 bases from J, with 10 bases between. The CDR3 coding sequence is TGTGCCACCAGCAGAGGGGATCGGGGTACGCAGTATTTT. Its protein is CATSRGDRGTQYF.

This clone was seen just once. The rearrangement joins TRBV30 to TRBJ1-4, with a possible D match to TRBD1 (5 bases). The length of the CDR3 is 13 residues. Germline lookup yields CDR1 GTSNPN and CDR2 SVGIG (reference sequence). V lost 4 bases to trimming and J lost 4 bases, with 10 bases between them. This CDR3 is CAWTGQYNEKLFF. CDR3 DNA sequence: TGTGCCTGGACAGGGCAGTATAATGAAAAACTGTTTTTT.

The gene calls are TRBV15 and TRBJ1-1; D is unresolved. Germline-derived CDR1 and CDR2 are LNHNV and YYDKDF (reference sequence). CDR3 size: 15 residues. Trimming cost V 0 bases and J 6 bases, with 14 bases left between them. The CDR3 region is CATSRDGWGGPEAFF. The CDR3 DNA sequence: TGTGCCACCAGCAGAGATGGTTGGGGAGGGCCTGAAGCTTTCTTT.

The chain is built from TRBV4-1 and TRBJ2-1, with D unclear. Germline V gives CDR1 MGHRA, CDR2 YSYEKL. There are 15 residues in the CDR3. Trimming took 0 bases from V and 10 from J, leaving 16 bases between them. CDR3 sequence reads: CASSQDLAVLREQFF. The CDR3 DNA is TGCGCCAGCAGCCAAGATTTGGCAGTCCTTAGGGAGCAGTTCTTC.

The table lists this clone with a count of one. Other DNA sequences of this sample code for an identical CDR3. The rearrangement links TRBV5-1 to TRBJ1-3, with D possibly matching TRBD1 (6 bases). The CDR3 is 15 residues long. Trimming shortened V by 4 bases and J by 0 bases, and 11 bases separated the two germline ends. Germline values: CDR1 SGHRS, CDR2 YFSETQ. DNA of the CDR3: TGCGCCAGCAGCCCAACAGGGTCCTCTGGAAACACCATATATTTT. Translated: CASSPTGSSGNTIYF.

The rearrangement uses TRBV18 and TRBJ2-7; D gene uncertain. V lost 3 bases and J 3 bases, leaving 12 bases between the germline ends. Germline CDR1 reads KGHSH; CDR2 reads LQKENI. CDR3 length: 14 amino acids. The CDR3 nucleotides are TGTGCCAGCTCACCGGGCGACTTTTACTACGAGCAGTACTTC. Its protein product is CASSPGDFYYEQYF.

This clone appeared a single time. This chain connects TRBV7-2 to TRBJ2-4; 7 bases are shared with TRBD1. The CDR3 loop spans 15 amino acids. Per germline, CDR1 SGHTA and CDR2 FQGNSA. After removal of 0 bases from V and 6 bases from J, the junction contained 5 bases not matched to a gene. The CDR3 region has the DNA TGTGCCAGCAGCTTAGCGTCGACAGGGATAAACATTCAGTACTTC. This encodes CASSLASTGINIQYF.

This clone has only one observation. In DNA form, the CDR3 reads TGCGCCAGCAGCCAAGGCGGGGCTAGAAATGAAAAACTGTTTTTT. Translated: CASSQGGARNEKLFF. The V gene is TRBV4-3, the J gene TRBJ1-4; D possibly corresponds to TRBD1 (5 bases). V lost 1 base and J 5 bases, leaving 11 bases between the germline ends. CDR3 size: 15 residues. Germline V CDR1 and CDR2: LGHNA, YSLEER.

The V and J genes are TRBV7-2 and TRBJ1-4; 8 bases align to TRBD1. The J segment lost 5 bases and the V segment lost 5 bases, leaving 7 bases of the junction unmatched. Germline loops: CDR1 SGHTA, CDR2 FQGNSA. The length of the CDR3 is 15 residues. CDR3: CASSQIGQGNEKLFF. CDR3 nucleotides: TGTGCCAGCAGCCAGATTGGACAGGGCAATGAAAAACTGTTTTTT. Full variable domain (missing parts from reference TRBV7-2 and TRBJ1-4): GAGVSQSPSNKVTEKGKDVELRCDPISGHTALYWYRQSLGQGLEFLIYFQGNSAPDKSGLPSDRFSAERTGGSVSTLTIQRTQQEDSAVYLCASSQIGQGNEKLFFGSGTQLSVL.